This TCR beta chain emerged from a study of blood T cell repertoires in COVID-19. Authors' processing steps: It was from reference gene primer amplification that nucleated cell counts were estimated. TCRdb keeps only in-frame clones here, not all; method: immunoSEQ multiplex PCR. For V, J and clone size, that table is used; D and trimming come from the DNA. Of roughly 150,000 clones in the sample, 84% were seen once. Assignment of participants to cohorts was predicated upon participant-reported clinical history. Recovery among Cohort 3 donors was established by two negative PCRs, clearance, or symptom resolution. Germline V gene data show CDR1 as WNHNN and CDR2 as SYGVQD (reference sequence). This CDR3 spans 13 amino acids. V was pared by 6 bases and J by 0 bases, with 9 bases between.

The receptor comes from a woman between 45 and 65 years old who had recovered from COVID-19. The chain couples TRBV10-1 to TRBJ2-7; D remains ambiguous. Sequencing was done on a sample of PBMCs or T cells enriched from blood (not recorded which). The chain's CDR3 is CASRDNHSYEQYF. The DNA for the CDR3 is TGCGCCAGCAGAGACAACCACTCCTACGAGCAGTACTTC.